One and the same sample provided the 2 T cell receptor beta chains below, sequenced in a study of T cell responses to AZD1222 COVID-19 vaccine. Clones were sequenced by immunoSEQ multiplex PCR, and TCRdb holds only the in-frame ones, with some missing. The data show 25,000 to 35,000 clones, 93% seen once. Sequencing was performed on peripheral blood, taken on day 0 of AZD1222 vaccination. All receptors derive from an adult in good health.

The V and J genes are TRBV12-3 or TRBV12-4 and TRBJ2-7, with a possible D match to TRBD1 (6 bases). CDR3 length: 13 amino acids. V was trimmed by 4 bases and J by 4 bases, leaving 11 bases between them. CDR3 sequence reads: CASSWGHPYEQYF. In DNA form, the CDR3 reads TGTGCCAGCAGTTGGGGACACCCTTACGAGCAGTACTTC.

The V and J genes are TRBV5-4 and TRBJ1-5, with D hard to call. Trimming took 0 bases from V and 0 from J, leaving 7 bases between them. The germline V gene has CDR1 SGHNT and CDR2 YYREEE (reference sequence). CDR3 length equals 15 residues. The CDR3 here is CASSLDGNSNQPQHF. CDR3 DNA sequence: TGTGCCAGCAGCTTGGACGGAAATAGCAATCAGCCCCAGCATTTT.